The next 14 T cell receptor beta chains were all read from a single sample in a study of T-cell memory formation after mild COVID-19. One entry per CDR3 protein, called by TCRdb with MiXCR from the 5' RACE reads. The table records nearly 350,000 distinct CDR3 sequences, 13% of them present only once. The specimen sequenced was PBMCs or a T cell subset sorted from them (not recorded which). These receptors were taken from a young man who had mild COVID-19 (a few samples of this study predate the infection). Cell type and time point are not known.

This clonotype occurred a few times. The chain has TRBV7-2 and TRBJ1-1, with unresolved D. The germline V gene encodes CDR1 SGHTA and CDR2 FQGNSA. The V gene lost 3 bases and the J gene lost 4 bases, with 9 bases spanning the gap. The CDR3 length is 13 residues. The CDR3 here is CASSLVWGTEAFF. Here the CDR3 DNA reads TGTGCCAGCAGCTTGGTGTGGGGCACTGAAGCTTTCTTT.

This clonotype was found a few times. V is TRBV2 and J is TRBJ2-7; the match to TRBD2 covers 13 bases. Germline V lookup: CDR1 SNHLY, CDR2 FYNNEI. The CDR3 length is 14 residues. V was pared by 4 bases and J by 7 bases, with 4 bases of the junction left unmatched. Written as DNA, the CDR3 is TGTGCCAGCAGTGTGGGACTAGCGGGGCGGGAGCAGTACTTC. Encoded protein: CASSVGLAGREQYF. Variable domain in full (rest from reference TRBV2 and TRBJ2-7): EPEVTQTPSHQVTQMGQEVILRCVPISNHLYFYWYRQILGQKVEFLVSFYNNEISEKSEIFDDQFSVERPDGSNFTLKIRSTKLEDSAMYFCASSVGLAGREQYFGPGTRLTVT.

The V and J genes are TRBV15 and TRBJ2-7; 7 bases match TRBD1. CDR1 is LNHNV, CDR2 YYDKDF, per germline (reference sequence). The CDR3 totals 13 residues. The junction had 8 bases not matched to a gene; V was cut back by 0 bases and J by 12 bases. The CDR3 sequence is CATSRDARGRRYF. CDR3 bases: TGTGCCACCAGCAGAGATGCAAGGGGGCGCAGGTACTTC.

This sequence joins TRBV7-3 and TRBJ2-3; 11 bases align to TRBD2. CDR1 and CDR2 from the germline V gene are SGHTA and FQGTGA. The junction had 7 bases not matched to a gene; V was cut back by 2 bases and J by 0 bases. The CDR3 contains 18 residues. This CDR3 reads CASSLGLAGGRSTDTQYF. The DNA for the CDR3 is TGTGCCAGCAGCTTAGGGCTAGCGGGGGGTCGTAGCACAGATACGCAGTATTTT. Using reference TRBV7-3 and TRBJ2-3 for the parts outside the CDR3, the full variable domain is GAGVSQTPSNKVTEKGKYVELRCDPISGHTALYWYRQSLGQGPEFLIYFQGTGAADDSGLPNDRFFAVRPEGSVSTLKIQRTERGDSAVYLCASSLGLAGGRSTDTQYFGPGTRLTVL.

This clonotype was detected a few times. The gene calls are TRBV20-1 and TRBJ2-5; D is perhaps TRBD2 (5 bases). This CDR3 spans 11 amino acids. Germline V gives CDR1 DFQATT, CDR2 SNEGSKA (reference sequence). The CDR3 protein is CAPGSVKTQYF. DNA for the CDR3: TGCGCCCCGGGATCGGTTAAGACCCAGTACTTC.

The chain employs TRBV5-1 and TRBJ2-4; 7 positions match TRBD2. The germline V gene has CDR1 SGHRS and CDR2 YFSETQ. The length of the CDR3 is 15 residues. With V trimmed by 4 bases and J by 5 bases, 9 bases remained unmatched. The CDR3 region is CASSPFPGRENIQYF. The DNA of the CDR3 is TGCGCCAGCAGCCCCTTTCCGGGGAGGGAAAACATTCAGTACTTC. Complete variable domain (other parts from reference TRBV5-1 and TRBJ2-4): KAGVTQTPRYLIKTRGQQVTLSCSPISGHRSVSWYQQTPGQGLQFLFEYFSETQRNKGNFPGRFSGRQFSNSRSEMNVSTLELGDSALYLCASSPFPGRENIQYFGAGTRLSVL.

In this sample, this clonotype turned up a few times. The chain joins TRBV29-1 to TRBJ1-1; D is uncertain. V shed 4 bases and J shed 1 base, with 7 bases lying between them. CDR3 length equals 12 residues. Germline lookup yields CDR1 SQVTM and CDR2 ANQGSEA. CDR3: CSVAQENTEAFF. DNA of the CDR3: TGCAGCGTTGCTCAGGAGAACACTGAAGCTTTCTTT. Based on the CDR3 plus reference TRBV29-1 and TRBJ1-1, the full variable domain is SAVISQKPSRDICQRGTSLTIQCQVDSQVTMMFWYRQQPGQSLTLIATANQGSEATYESGFVIDKFPISRPNLTFSTLTVSNMSPEDSSIYLCSVAQENTEAFFGQGTRLTVV.

V gene TRBV3-1 combines with J gene TRBJ1-2; unclear D gene. V shed 0 bases and J shed 2 bases, with 7 bases lying between them. The CDR3 totals 14 residues. Germline V gives CDR1 LGHDT, CDR2 YNNKEL (reference sequence). CDR3 amino acids: CASSQDLLNYGYTF. DNA for the CDR3: TGTGCCAGCAGCCAAGATCTCTTGAACTATGGCTACACCTTC.

The rearrangement links TRBV28 to TRBJ2-1; TRBD1 agrees at 8 bases. CDR1 MDHEN and CDR2 SYDVKM come from the germline V gene. Trimming cost V 7 bases and J 8 bases; bases outside gene matches: 7. This CDR3 comprises 13 residues. The CDR3 DNA follows: TGTGCCAGCATGAGGTCAGGGGGCCATGAGCAGTTCTTC. It translates to CASMRSGGHEQFF.

This clonotype showed up just once. The chain uses TRBV2 and TRBJ1-2; no reliable D call. The germline V and J ends were trimmed by 3 bases and 4 bases, with 9 bases remaining between them. Germline assignment: CDR1 SNHLY and CDR2 FYNNEI. The CDR3 length is 13 residues. CDR3 coding DNA: TGTGCCAGCAGTGACGCAGGCTCCTATGGCTACACCTTC. This sequence encodes CASSDAGSYGYTF.

The chain joins TRBV12-3 or TRBV12-4 to TRBJ1-2; D call uncertain. There are 13 residues in the CDR3. Trimming removed 5 bases at V and 8 bases at J, with 15 bases between. CDR3 sequence (DNA): TGTGCCAGCAGTCCTGGAGTTCCTTGGGGCTACACCTTC. Protein: CASSPGVPWGYTF.

CDR3 region: CASSYGTSGRETQYF. DNA for the CDR3: TGTGCCAGCAGTTACGGGACTAGCGGAAGGGAGACCCAGTACTTC. V and J are TRBV6-2 or TRBV6-3 and TRBJ2-5; 11 bases line up with TRBD2. J gave up 5 bases and V 2 bases, and 4 bases lay outside the gene matches. The CDR3 contains 15 residues. Germline V gene data show CDR1 as MNHEY and CDR2 as SVGEGT.

In this sample, this clonotype turned up a few times. The J gene is TRBJ2-1, the V gene TRBV21-1; the tabulated D call, TRBD1, remains unverified against the DNA. TRBV21-1 is flagged as a pseudogene. The CDR3 is 16 amino acids. The CDR3, as DNA: TGTGCCAGCAGCAAACCCAGACAGAAGGGGCACAATGAGCAGTTCTTC. Amino acid sequence: CASSKPRQKGHNEQFF.

The rearrangement links TRBV29-1 to TRBJ2-5; D is ambiguous. CDR3 size: 11 residues. Germline-derived CDR1 and CDR2 are SQVTM and ANQGSEA. V gave up 5 bases and J gave up 0 bases, with 4 bases separating them. CDR3: CSVSNQETQYF. The CDR3 DNA sequence: TGCAGCGTTTCGAACCAAGAGACCCAGTACTTC.